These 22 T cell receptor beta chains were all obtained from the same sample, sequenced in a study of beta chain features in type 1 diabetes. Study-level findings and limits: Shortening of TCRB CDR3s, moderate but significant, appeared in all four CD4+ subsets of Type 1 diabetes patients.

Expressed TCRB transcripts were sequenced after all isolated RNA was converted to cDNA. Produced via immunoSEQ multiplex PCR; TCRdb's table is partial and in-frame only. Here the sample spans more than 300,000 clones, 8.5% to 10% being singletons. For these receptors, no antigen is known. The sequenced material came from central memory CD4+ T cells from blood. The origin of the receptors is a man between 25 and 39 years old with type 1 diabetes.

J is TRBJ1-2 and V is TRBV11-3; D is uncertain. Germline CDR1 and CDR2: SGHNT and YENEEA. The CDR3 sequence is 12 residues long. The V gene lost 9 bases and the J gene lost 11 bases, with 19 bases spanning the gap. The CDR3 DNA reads TGTGCCAGTACATCCGGGGAGTGGCGGTACACCTTC. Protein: CASTSGEWRYTF.

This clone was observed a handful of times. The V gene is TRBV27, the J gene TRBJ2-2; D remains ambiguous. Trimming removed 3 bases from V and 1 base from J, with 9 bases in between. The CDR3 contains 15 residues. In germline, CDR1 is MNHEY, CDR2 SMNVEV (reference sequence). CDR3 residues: CASSFQDRNTGELFF. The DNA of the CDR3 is TGTGCCAGCAGTTTTCAAGATAGGAACACCGGGGAGCTGTTTTTT.

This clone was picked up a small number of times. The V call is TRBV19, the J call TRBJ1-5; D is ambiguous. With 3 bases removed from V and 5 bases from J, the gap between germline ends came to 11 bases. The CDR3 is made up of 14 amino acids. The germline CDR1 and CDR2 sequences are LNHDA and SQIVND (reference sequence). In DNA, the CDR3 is TGTGCCAGTAGTATTCTGCCAGGTGATCAGCCCCAGCATTTT. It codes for CASSILPGDQPQHF.

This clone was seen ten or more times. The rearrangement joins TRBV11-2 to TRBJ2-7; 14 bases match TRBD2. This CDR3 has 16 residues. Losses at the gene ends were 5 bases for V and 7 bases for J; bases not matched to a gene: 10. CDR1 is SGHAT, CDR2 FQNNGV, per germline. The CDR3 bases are TGTGCCAGCAGCGCTGCGGGACTAGCGGGAGTAGGAGAGCAGTACTTC. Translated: CASSAAGLAGVGEQYF.

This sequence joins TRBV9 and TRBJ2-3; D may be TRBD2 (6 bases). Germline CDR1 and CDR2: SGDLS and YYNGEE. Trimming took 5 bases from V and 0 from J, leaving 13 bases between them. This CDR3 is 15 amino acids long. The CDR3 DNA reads TGTGCCAGCAGGCCGCCGGGGGTTAGCACAGATACGCAGTATTTT. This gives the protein CASRPPGVSTDTQYF.

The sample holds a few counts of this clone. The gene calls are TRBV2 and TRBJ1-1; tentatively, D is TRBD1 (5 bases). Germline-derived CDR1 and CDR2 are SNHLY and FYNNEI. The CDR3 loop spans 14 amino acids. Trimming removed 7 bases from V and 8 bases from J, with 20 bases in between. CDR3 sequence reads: CASTLSGQGGEAFF. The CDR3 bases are TGTGCCAGCACCCTCTCGGGCCAGGGCGGAGAAGCTTTCTTT.

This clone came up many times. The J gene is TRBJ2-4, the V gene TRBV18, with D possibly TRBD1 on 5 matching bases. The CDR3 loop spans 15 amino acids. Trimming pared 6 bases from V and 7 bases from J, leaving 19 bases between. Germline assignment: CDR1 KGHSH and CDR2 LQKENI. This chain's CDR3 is CASSPVTGYRNIQYF. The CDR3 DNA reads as TGTGCCAGCTCCCCGGTAACCGGATACAGGAACATTCAGTACTTC.

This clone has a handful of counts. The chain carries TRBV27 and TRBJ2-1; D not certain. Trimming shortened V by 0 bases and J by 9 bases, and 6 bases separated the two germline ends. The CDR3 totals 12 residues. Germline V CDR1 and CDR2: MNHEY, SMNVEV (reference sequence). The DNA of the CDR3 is TGTGCCAGCAGTTTATCGAGAGGTGAGCAGTTCTTC. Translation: CASSLSRGEQFF.

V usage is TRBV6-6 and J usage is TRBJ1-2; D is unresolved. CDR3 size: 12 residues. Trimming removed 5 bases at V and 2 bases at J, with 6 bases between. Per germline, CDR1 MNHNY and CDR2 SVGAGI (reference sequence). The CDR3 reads CASSQRNYGYTF. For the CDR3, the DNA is TGTGCCAGCAGTCAGCGGAACTATGGCTACACCTTC.

CDR3: CATLETGGTDTQYF. CDR3 nucleotides: TGTGCCACCTTAGAAACCGGGGGCACAGATACGCAGTATTTT. The chain employs TRBV27 and TRBJ2-3; maybe TRBD2 (5 bases). V lost 10 bases to trimming and J lost 1 base, with 15 bases between them. Germline assignment: CDR1 MNHEY and CDR2 SMNVEV (reference sequence). CDR3 length equals 14 residues.

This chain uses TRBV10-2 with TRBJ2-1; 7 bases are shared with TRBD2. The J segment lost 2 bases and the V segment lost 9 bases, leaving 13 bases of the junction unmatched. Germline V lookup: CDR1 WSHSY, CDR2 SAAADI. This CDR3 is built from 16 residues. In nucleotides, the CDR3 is TGCGCCAGTGGGGGGGGAGGACCACTGACCTACAATGAGCAGTTCTTC. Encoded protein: CASGGGGPLTYNEQFF.

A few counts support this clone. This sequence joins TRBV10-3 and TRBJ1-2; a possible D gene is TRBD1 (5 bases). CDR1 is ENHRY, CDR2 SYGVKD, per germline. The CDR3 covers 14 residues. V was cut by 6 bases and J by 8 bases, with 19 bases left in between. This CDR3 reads CAIRGVLTRRGYTF. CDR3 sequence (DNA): TGTGCCATCAGGGGGGTCCTAACCCGACGAGGCTACACCTTC.

In DNA, the CDR3 is TGTGCCAGCAGCTCACCTCGTTACAGGGACGAGCAGTACTTC. Translation gives CASSSPRYRDEQYF. This chain joins TRBV7-3 and TRBJ2-7; D perhaps matches TRBD1 (6 bases). V was clipped by 4 bases and J by 5 bases, with 15 bases between them. This CDR3 spans 14 amino acids. CDR1 and CDR2 (germline): SGHTA, FQGTGA.

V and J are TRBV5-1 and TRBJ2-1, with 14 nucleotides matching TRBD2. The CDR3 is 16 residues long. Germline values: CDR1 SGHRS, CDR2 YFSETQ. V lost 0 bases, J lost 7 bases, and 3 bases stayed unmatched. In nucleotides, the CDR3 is TGCGCCAGCAGCTTGGAGGGACTAGCGGGAGTAAATGAGCAGTTCTTC. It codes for CASSLEGLAGVNEQFF.

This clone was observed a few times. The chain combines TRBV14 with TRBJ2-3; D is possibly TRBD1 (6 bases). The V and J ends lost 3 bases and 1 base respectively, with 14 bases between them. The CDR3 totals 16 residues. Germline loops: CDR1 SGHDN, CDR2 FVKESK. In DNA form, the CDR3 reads TGTGCCAGCAGCCATTTTTTGGGGGCTGGCACAGATACGCAGTATTTT. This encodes CASSHFLGAGTDTQYF.

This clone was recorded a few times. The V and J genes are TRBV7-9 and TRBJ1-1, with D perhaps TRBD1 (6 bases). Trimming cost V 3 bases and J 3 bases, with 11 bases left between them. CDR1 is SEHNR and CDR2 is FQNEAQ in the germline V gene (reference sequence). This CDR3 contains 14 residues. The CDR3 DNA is TGTGCCAGCAGCTTCACTAACAGGGACACTGAAGCTTTCTTT. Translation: CASSFTNRDTEAFF. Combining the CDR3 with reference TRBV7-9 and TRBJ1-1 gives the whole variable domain DTGVSQNPRHKITKRGQNVTFRCDPISEHNRLYWYRQTLGQGPEFLTYFQNEAQLEKSRLLSDRFSAERPKGSFSTLEIQRTEQGDSAMYLCASSFTNRDTEAFFGQGTRLTVV.

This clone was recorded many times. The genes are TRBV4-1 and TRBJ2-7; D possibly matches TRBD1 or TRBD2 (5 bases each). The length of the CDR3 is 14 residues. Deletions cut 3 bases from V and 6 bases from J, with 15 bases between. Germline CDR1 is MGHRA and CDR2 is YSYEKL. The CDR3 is CASSHRDPGSEQYF. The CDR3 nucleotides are TGCGCCAGCAGCCACCGGGACCCCGGGTCCGAGCAGTACTTC.

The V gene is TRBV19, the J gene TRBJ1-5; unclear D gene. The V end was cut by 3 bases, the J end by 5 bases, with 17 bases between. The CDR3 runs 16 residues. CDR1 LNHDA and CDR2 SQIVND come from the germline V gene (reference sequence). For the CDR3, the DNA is TGTGCCAGTAGTATCTCCTGGCCTTTAGAGGATCAGCCCCAGCATTTT. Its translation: CASSISWPLEDQPQHF.

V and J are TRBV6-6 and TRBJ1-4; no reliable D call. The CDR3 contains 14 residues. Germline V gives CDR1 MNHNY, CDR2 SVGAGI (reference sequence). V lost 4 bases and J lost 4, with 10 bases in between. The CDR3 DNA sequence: TGTGCCAGCAGTTCTCGACAAGATAATGAAAAACTGTTTTTT. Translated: CASSSRQDNEKLFF.

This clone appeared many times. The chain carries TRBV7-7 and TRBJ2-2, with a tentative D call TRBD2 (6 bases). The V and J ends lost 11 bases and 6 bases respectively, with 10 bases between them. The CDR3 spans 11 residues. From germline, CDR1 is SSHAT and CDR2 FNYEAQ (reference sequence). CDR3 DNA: TGTGCCCTCGGCGGGGCCGGGGAGCTGTTTTTT. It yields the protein CALGGAGELFF.

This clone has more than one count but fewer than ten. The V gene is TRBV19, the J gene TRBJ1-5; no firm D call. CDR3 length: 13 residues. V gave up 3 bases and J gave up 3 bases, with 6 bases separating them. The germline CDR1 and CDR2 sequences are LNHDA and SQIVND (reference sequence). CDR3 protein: CASSIQPNQPQHF. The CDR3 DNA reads TGTGCCAGTAGTATCCAGCCCAATCAGCCCCAGCATTTT. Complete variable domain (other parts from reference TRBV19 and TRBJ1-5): DGGITQSPKYLFRKEGQNVTLSCEQNLNHDAMYWYRQDPGQGLRLIYYSQIVNDFQKGDIAEGYSVSREKKESFPLTVTSAQKNPTAFYLCASSIQPNQPQHFGDGTRLSIL.

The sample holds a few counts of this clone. CDR3 residues: CASSAMTHNTEAFF. The CDR3 nucleotides are TGTGCCAGCAGTGCCATGACACACAACACTGAAGCTTTCTTT. The rearrangement uses TRBV2 and TRBJ1-1; D is ambiguous. V was cut by 4 bases and J by 2 bases, with 11 bases left in between. CDR3 length equals 14 residues. The V gene's germline CDR1 is SNHLY and CDR2 FYNNEI.